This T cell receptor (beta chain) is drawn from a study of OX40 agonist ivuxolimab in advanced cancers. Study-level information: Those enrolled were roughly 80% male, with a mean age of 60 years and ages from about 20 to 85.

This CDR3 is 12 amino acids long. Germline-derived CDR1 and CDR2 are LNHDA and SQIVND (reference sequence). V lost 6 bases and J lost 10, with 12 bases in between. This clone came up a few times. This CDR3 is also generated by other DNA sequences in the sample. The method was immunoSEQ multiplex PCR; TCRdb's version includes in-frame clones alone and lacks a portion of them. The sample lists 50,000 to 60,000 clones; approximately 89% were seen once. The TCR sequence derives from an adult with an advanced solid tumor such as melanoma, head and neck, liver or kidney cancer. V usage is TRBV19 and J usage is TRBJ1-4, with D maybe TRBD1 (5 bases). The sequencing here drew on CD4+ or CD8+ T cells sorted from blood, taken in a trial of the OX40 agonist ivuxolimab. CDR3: CASRGDEGKLFF. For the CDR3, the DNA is TGTGCCAGTAGAGGGGACGAGGGAAAACTGTTTTTT.